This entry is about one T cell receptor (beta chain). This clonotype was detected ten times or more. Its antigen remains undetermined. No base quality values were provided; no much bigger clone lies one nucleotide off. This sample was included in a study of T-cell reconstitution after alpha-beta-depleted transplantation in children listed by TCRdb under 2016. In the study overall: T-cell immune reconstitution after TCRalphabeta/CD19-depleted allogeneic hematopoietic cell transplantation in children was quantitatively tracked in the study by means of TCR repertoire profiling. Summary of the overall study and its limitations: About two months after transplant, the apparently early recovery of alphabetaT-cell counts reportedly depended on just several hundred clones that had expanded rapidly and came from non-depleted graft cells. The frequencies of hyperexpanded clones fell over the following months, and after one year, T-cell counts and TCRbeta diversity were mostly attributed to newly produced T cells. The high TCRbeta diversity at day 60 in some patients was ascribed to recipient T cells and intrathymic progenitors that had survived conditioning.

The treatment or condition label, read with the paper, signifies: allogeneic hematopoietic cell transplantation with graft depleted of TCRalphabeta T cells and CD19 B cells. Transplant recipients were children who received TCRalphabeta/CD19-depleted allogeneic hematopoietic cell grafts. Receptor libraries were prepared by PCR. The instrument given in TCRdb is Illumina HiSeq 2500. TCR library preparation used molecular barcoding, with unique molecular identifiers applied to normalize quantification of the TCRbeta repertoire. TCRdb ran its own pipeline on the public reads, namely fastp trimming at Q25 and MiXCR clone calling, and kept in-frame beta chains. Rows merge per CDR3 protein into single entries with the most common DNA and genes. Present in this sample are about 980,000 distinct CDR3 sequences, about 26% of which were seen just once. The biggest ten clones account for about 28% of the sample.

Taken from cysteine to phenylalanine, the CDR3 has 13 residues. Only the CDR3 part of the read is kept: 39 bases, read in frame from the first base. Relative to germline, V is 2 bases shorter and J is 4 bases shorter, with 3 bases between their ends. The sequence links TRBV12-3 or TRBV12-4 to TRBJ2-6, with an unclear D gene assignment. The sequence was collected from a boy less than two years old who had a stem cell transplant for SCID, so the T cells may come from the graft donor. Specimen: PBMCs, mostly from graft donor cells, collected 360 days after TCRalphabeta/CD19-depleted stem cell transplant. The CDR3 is CASSLLGANVLTF. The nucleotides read TGTGCCAGCAGTTTACTGGGGGCCAACGTCCTGACTTTC.